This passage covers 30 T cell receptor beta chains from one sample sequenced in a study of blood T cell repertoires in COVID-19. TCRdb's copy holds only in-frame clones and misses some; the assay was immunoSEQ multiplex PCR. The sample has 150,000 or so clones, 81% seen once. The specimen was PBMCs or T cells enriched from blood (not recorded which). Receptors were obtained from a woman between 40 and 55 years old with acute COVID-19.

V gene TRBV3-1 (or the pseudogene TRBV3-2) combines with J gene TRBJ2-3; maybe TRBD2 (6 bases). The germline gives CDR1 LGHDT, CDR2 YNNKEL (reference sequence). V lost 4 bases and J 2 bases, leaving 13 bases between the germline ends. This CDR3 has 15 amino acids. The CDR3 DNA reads TGTGCCAGCAGCCTAGAGGGAGGACTCACAGATACGCAGTATTTT. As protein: CASSLEGGLTDTQYF.

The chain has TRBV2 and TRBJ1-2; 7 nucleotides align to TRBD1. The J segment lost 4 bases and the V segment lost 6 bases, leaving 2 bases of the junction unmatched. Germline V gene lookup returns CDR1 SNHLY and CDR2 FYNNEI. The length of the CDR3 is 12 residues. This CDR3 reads CASRGTAYGYTF. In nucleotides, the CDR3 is TGTGCCAGCAGGGGGACAGCCTATGGCTACACCTTC.

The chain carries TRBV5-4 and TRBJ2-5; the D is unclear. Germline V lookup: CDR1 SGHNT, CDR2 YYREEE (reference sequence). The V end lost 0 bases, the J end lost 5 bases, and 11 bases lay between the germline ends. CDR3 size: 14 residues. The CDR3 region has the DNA TGTGCCAGCAGCTTGGTCGGCGGTGAGGAGACCCAGTACTTC. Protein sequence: CASSLVGGEETQYF.

CDR3 residues: CASSFRAGELFF. The DNA for the CDR3 is TGTGCCAGCAGTTTCAGGGCCGGGGAGCTGTTTTTT. This chain connects TRBV27 to TRBJ2-2; D might be TRBD1 (5 bases). V was clipped by 3 bases and J by 6 bases, with 5 bases between them. The CDR3 is 12 residues long. The germline V gene has CDR1 MNHEY and CDR2 SMNVEV (reference sequence).

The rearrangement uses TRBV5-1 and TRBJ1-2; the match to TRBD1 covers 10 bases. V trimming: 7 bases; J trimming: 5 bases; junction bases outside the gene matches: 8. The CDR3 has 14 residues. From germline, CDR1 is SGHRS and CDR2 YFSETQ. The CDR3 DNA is TGCGCCAGCGCTACGACAGGGGGCGGGTATGGCTACACCTTC. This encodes CASATTGGGYGYTF.

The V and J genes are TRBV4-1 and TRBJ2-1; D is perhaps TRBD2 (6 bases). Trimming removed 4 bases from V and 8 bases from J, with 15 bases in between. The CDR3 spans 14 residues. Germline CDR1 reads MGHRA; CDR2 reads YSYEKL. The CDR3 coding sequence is TGCGCCAGCAGCCTGTTAGCGGACGCTTATGAGCAGTTCTTC. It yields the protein CASSLLADAYEQFF.

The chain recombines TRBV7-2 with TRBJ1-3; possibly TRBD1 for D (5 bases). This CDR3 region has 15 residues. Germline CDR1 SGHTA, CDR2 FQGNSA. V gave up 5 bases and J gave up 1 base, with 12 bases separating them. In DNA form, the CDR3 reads TGTGCCAGCAGCGCGGTGACAGCGTCTGGAAACACCATATATTTT. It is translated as CASSAVTASGNTIYF.

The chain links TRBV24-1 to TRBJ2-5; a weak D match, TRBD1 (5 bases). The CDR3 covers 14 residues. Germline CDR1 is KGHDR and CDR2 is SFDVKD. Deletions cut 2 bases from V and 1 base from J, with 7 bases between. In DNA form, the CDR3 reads TGTGCCACCAGTGATTCGGACACCCAAGAGACCCAGTACTTC. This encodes CATSDSDTQETQYF.

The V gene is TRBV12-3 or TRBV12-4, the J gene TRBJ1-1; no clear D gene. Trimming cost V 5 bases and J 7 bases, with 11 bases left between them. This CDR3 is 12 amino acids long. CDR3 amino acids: CASSLRWSEAFF. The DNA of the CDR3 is TGTGCCAGCAGTCTGCGGTGGAGTGAAGCTTTCTTT.

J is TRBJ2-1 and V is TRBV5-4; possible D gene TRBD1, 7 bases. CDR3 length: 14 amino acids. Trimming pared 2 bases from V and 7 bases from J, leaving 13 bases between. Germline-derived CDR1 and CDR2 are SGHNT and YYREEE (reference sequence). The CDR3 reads CASSLEGAGNEQFF. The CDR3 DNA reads TGTGCCAGCAGCTTAGAGGGGGCGGGGAATGAGCAGTTCTTC. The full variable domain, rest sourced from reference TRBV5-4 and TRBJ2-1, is ETGVTQSPTHLIKTRGQQVTLRCSSQSGHNTVSWYQQALGQGPQFIFQYYREEENGRGNFPPRFSGLQFPNYSSELNVNALELDDSALYLCASSLEGAGNEQFFGPGTRLTVL.

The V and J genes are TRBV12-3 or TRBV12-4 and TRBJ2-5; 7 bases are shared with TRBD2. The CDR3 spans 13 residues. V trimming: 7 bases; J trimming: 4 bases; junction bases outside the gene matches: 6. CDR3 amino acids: CASTRGLGETQYF. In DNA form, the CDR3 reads TGTGCCAGCACGCGGGGGTTGGGAGAGACCCAGTACTTC.

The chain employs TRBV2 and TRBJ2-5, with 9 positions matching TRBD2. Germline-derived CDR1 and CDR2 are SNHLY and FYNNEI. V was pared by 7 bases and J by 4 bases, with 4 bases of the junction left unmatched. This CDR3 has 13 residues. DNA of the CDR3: TGTGCCAGCACTGGACTAGCGACAGAGACCCAGTACTTC. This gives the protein CASTGLATETQYF.

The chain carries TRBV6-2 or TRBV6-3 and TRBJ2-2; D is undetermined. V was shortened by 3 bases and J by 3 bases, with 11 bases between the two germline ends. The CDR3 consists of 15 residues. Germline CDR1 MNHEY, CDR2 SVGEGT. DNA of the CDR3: TGTGCCAGCAGTTATTTCGGCGGATACACCGGGGAGCTGTTTTTT. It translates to CASSYFGGYTGELFF.

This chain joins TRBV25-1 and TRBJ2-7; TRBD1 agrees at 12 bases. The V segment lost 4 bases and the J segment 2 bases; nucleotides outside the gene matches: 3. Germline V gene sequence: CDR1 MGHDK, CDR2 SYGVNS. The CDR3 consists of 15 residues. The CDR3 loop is CASSGDRGRTYEQYF. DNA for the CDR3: TGTGCCAGCAGTGGGGACAGGGGGCGCACCTACGAGCAGTACTTC.

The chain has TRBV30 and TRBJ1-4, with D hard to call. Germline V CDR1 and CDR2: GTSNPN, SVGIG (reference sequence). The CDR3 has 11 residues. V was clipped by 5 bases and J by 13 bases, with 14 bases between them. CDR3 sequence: CAWRPDWRLFF. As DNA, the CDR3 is TGTGCCTGGCGTCCGGACTGGCGACTGTTTTTT.

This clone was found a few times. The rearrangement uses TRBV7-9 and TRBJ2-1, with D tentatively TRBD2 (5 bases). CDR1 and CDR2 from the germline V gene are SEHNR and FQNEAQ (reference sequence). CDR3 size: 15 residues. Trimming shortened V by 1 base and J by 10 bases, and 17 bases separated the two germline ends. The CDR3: CASSLDSGYAREQFF. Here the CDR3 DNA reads TGTGCCAGCAGCTTAGACAGCGGATACGCTCGGGAGCAGTTCTTC.

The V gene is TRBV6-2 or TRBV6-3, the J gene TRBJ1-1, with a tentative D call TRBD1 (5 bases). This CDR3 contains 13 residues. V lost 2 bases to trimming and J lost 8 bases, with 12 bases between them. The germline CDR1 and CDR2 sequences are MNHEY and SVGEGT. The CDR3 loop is CASSYAAGQEAFF. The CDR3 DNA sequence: TGTGCCAGCAGTTACGCAGCAGGGCAGGAAGCTTTCTTT.

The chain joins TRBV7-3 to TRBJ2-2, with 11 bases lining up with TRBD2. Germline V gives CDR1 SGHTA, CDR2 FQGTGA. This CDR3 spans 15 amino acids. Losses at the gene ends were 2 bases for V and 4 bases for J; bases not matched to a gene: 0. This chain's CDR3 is CASSLLAGGTGELFF. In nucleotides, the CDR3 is TGTGCCAGCAGCTTACTAGCGGGGGGCACCGGGGAGCTGTTTTTT. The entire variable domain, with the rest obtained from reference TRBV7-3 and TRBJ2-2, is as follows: GAGVSQTPSNKVTEKGKYVELRCDPISGHTALYWYRQSLGQGPEFLIYFQGTGAADDSGLPNDRFFAVRPEGSVSTLKIQRTERGDSAVYLCASSLLAGGTGELFFGEGSRLTVL.

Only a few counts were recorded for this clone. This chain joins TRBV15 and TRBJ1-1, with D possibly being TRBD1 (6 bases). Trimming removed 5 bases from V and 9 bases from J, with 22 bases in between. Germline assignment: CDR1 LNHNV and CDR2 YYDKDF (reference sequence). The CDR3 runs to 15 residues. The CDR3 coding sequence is TGTGCCACCAGCCGAACGGCGTATTGGGGGCAGAAAGCTTTCTTT. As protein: CATSRTAYWGQKAFF.

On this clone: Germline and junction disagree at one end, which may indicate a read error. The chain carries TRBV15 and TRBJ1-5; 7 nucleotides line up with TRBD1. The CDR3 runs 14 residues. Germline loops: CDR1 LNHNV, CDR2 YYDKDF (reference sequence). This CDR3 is CATSRDRGNQPQHF. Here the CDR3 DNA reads TGTGCCACCAGCCGAGACAGGGGCAATCAGCCCCAGCATTTT.

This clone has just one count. The chain's CDR3 is CASSPAGGRQETQYF. The CDR3 nucleotides read TGTGCCAGCAGCCCAGCGGGAGGGAGACAAGAGACCCAGTACTTC. V gene TRBV5-4 combines with J gene TRBJ2-5; 10 bases match TRBD2. Per germline, CDR1 SGHNT and CDR2 YYREEE (reference sequence). Trimming at V came to 4 bases and at J to 2 bases, leaving 5 bases not matched to a gene. The CDR3 covers 15 residues.

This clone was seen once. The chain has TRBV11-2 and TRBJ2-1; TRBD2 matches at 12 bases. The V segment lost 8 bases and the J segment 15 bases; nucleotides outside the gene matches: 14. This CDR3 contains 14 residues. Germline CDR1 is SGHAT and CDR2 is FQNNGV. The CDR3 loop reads CASRKRLAGDSWFF. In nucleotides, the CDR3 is TGTGCCAGCCGAAAGAGACTAGCGGGAGACTCGTGGTTCTTC.

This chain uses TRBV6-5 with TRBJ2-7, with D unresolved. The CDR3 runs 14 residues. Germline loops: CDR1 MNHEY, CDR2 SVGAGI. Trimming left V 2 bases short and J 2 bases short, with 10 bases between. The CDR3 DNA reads TGTGCCAGCAGTTACGGCCGGGTAGCCTACGAGCAGTACTTC. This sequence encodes CASSYGRVAYEQYF.

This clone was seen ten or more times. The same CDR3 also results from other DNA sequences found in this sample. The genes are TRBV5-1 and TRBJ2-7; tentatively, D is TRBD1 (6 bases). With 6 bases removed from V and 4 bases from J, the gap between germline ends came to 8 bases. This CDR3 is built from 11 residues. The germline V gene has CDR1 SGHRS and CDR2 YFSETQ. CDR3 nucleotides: TGCGCCAGCAAGGGGGAGTACGAGCAGTACTTC. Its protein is CASKGEYEQYF.

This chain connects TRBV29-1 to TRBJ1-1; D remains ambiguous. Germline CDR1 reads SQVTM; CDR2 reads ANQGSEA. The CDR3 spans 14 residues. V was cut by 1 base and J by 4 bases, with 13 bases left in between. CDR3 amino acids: CSVEGLGYGTEAFF. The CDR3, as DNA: TGCAGCGTTGAAGGACTAGGATATGGCACTGAAGCTTTCTTT.

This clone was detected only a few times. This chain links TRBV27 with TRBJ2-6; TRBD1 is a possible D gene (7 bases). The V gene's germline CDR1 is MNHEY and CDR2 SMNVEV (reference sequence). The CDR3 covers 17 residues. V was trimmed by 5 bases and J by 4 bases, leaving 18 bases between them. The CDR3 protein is CASSVGTRGAGANVLTF. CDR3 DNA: TGTGCCAGCAGTGTAGGGACCAGGGGGGCCGGGGCCAACGTCCTGACTTTC.

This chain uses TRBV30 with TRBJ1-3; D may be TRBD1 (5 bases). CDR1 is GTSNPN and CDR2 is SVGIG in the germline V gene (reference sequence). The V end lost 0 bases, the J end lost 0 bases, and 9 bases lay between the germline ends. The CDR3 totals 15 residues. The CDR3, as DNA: TGTGCCTGGAGTGTCGGCGGGACCTCTGGAAACACCATATATTTT. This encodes CAWSVGGTSGNTIYF.

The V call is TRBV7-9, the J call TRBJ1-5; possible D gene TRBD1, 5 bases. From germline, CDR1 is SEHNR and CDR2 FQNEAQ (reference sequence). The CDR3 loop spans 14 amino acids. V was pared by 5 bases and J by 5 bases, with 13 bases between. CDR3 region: CASSPHQGDQPQHF. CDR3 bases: TGTGCCAGCAGCCCGCATCAGGGCGATCAGCCCCAGCATTTT. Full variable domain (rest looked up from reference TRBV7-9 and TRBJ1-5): DTGVSQNPRHKITKRGQNVTFRCDPISEHNRLYWYRQTLGQGPEFLTYFQNEAQLEKSRLLSDRFSAERPKGSFSTLEIQRTEQGDSAMYLCASSPHQGDQPQHFGDGTRLSIL.

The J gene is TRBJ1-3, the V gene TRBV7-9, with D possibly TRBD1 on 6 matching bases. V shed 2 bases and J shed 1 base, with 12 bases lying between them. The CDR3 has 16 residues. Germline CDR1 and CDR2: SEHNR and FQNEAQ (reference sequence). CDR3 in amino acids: CASSLKGVLSGNTIYF. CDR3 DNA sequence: TGTGCCAGCAGCTTAAAGGGGGTTTTATCTGGAAACACCATATATTTT.

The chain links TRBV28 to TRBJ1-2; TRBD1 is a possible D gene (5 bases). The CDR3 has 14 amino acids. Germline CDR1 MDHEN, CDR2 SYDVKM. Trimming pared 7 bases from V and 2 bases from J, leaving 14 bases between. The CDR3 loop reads CASNPRTRNYGYTF. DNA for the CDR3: TGTGCCAGCAACCCCAGGACAAGGAACTATGGCTACACCTTC.